The 24 T cell receptor beta chains presented below share a single source sample, sequenced in a study of identical twins. TCRdb reprocessed the 5' RACE reads via MiXCR and lists one record per CDR3 protein. The sample yields 400,000 to 550,000 distinct CDR3 sequences, roughly a quarter seen once. Separately, the same data were catalogued under a study of T cells expressing NK-cell markers.

The sample was CD4+ T cells sorted from blood. Receptors were obtained from a woman under 30 in good health.

This clonotype was observed a handful of times. The V call is TRBV9, the J call TRBJ2-7, with 11 bases lining up with TRBD2. The ends lost 2 bases at V and 6 bases at J; junction bases unmatched: 7. The germline CDR1 and CDR2 sequences are SGDLS and YYNGEE. This CDR3 is 15 amino acids long. CDR3 sequence (DNA): TGTGCCAGCAGCGTTACTAGCGGGAGTTATAGCGAGCAGTACTTC. This codes for CASSVTSGSYSEQYF.

This clonotype was seen only a few times. This sequence joins TRBV2 and TRBJ1-6; D gene ambiguous. CDR3 length equals 14 residues. The V gene's germline CDR1 is SNHLY and CDR2 FYNNEI. The V gene lost 4 bases and the J gene lost 7 bases, with 11 bases spanning the gap. The chain's CDR3 is CASSGRVGNSPLHF. The CDR3 DNA is TGTGCCAGCAGTGGAAGGGTCGGAAATTCACCCCTCCACTTT.

This clonotype was seen a few times. The CDR3 here is CASSLQRGGRNEQFF. The CDR3 nucleotides read TGTGCCAGCAGTTTACAGCGGGGGGGCCGAAATGAGCAGTTCTTC. V is TRBV12-3 or TRBV12-4 and J is TRBJ2-1, with 10 bases aligning to TRBD2. V shed 2 bases and J 7 bases; nucleotides not matched to a gene: 5. CDR3 length: 15 residues.

The chain uses TRBV12-3 or TRBV12-4 and TRBJ2-1; D possibly corresponds to TRBD1 (6 bases). The V and J ends lost 4 bases and 0 bases respectively, with 10 bases between them. This CDR3 has 15 residues. The CDR3 is CASSWDTYSYNEQFF. CDR3 in DNA: TGTGCCAGCAGTTGGGACACTTACTCCTACAATGAGCAGTTCTTC.

The chain is built from TRBV7-9 and TRBJ1-1; no firm D call. V was pared by 5 bases and J by 3 bases, with 10 bases between. The germline V gene has CDR1 SEHNR and CDR2 FQNEAQ (reference sequence). The CDR3 loop spans 13 amino acids. The CDR3 spells CASSARRDTEAFF. CDR3 DNA: TGTGCCAGCAGCGCCCGTAGGGACACTGAAGCTTTCTTT.

This clonotype was found a few times. The chain carries TRBV2 and TRBJ2-2; 7 nucleotides line up with TRBD1. Germline CDR1 and CDR2: SNHLY and FYNNEI. CDR3 length: 15 residues. V lost 4 bases to trimming and J lost 0 bases; unmatched junction nucleotides: 2. This CDR3 is CASSGQGANTGELFF. CDR3 bases: TGTGCCAGCAGTGGACAGGGTGCGAACACCGGGGAGCTGTTTTTT.

The chain recombines TRBV5-1 with TRBJ2-5; D uncertain. This CDR3 is 14 amino acids long. Germline CDR1 reads SGHRS; CDR2 reads YFSETQ. V was clipped by 0 bases and J by 1 base, with 7 bases between them. The CDR3 DNA reads as TGCGCCAGCAGCTTGGGTCCAGCCCAAGAGACCCAGTACTTC. Its translation: CASSLGPAQETQYF. Filled out from reference TRBV5-1 and TRBJ2-5, the complete variable domain reads KAGVTQTPRYLIKTRGQQVTLSCSPISGHRSVSWYQQTPGQGLQFLFEYFSETQRNKGNFPGRFSGRQFSNSRSEMNVSTLELGDSALYLCASSLGPAQETQYFGPGTRLLVL.

This clonotype was seen more than once but under ten times. The chain's CDR3 is CASRPDGVGTEAFF. The CDR3 DNA sequence: TGTGCCAGCAGACCGGACGGGGTAGGGACTGAAGCTTTCTTT. The chain has TRBV7-9 and TRBJ1-1, with no clear D. The V end lost 6 bases, the J end lost 5 bases, and 16 bases lay between the germline ends. CDR3 length: 14 amino acids. Germline CDR1 reads SEHNR; CDR2 reads FQNEAQ (reference sequence).

There are a few counts of this clonotype. The chain has TRBV20-1 and TRBJ2-7; 9 bases line up with TRBD2. This CDR3 is built from 15 residues. From germline, CDR1 is DFQATT and CDR2 SNEGSKA (reference sequence). With 3 bases clipped from V and 6 bases from J, the junction kept 12 bases outside the gene matches. CDR3 sequence: CSASEGGRAQFEQYF. In DNA, the CDR3 is TGCAGTGCTAGTGAGGGCGGGAGGGCTCAGTTCGAGCAGTACTTC.

This clonotype was seen more than once but under ten times. V gene TRBV6-1 combines with J gene TRBJ2-1, with 12 nucleotides matching TRBD2. J lost 5 bases, V lost 5 bases, and 7 bases had no gene match. Germline V CDR1 and CDR2: MNHNS, SASEGT. This CDR3 region has 16 residues. The CDR3 DNA sequence: TGTGCCAGCAGTCCCCTAGCGGGGGGGCCCCACAATGAGCAGTTCTTC. It is translated as CASSPLAGGPHNEQFF.

This clonotype was found a few times. The J gene is TRBJ2-1, the V gene TRBV20-1, with 11 bases that match TRBD2. V lost 5 bases and J lost 8; bases outside the gene matches: 8. CDR3 length equals 14 residues. Germline loops: CDR1 DFQATT, CDR2 SNEGSKA (reference sequence). The CDR3 protein is CSARSGRAVDEQFF. As DNA, the CDR3 is TGCAGTGCTCGTAGCGGGAGGGCCGTCGATGAGCAGTTCTTC.

V gene TRBV20-1 combines with J gene TRBJ2-1, with TRBD1 as a possible D gene (6 bases). Between the trimmed V and J ends, which lost 6 bases and 13 bases, there was a span of 13 bases. Germline-derived CDR1 and CDR2 are DFQATT and SNEGSKA (reference sequence). The CDR3 consists of 10 residues. The CDR3 region is CSARTAGQFF. The CDR3 bases are TGCAGTGCCCGGACAGCAGGCCAGTTCTTC.

CDR3 nucleotide sequence: TGTGCCAGCAGGCGGCGGGGGGGAGGTGAGCAGTTCTTC. It yields the protein CASRRRGGGEQFF. This rearrangement joins TRBV12-3 or TRBV12-4 to TRBJ2-1, with TRBD2 identical over 9 bases. Trimming removed 6 bases from V and 9 bases from J; junction bases left unmatched: 6. The CDR3 has 13 residues.

The V call is TRBV6-1, the J call TRBJ1-3; D is undetermined. The ends were cut back, 4 bases at V and 3 bases at J, with 16 bases in the middle. Germline assignment: CDR1 MNHNS and CDR2 SASEGT. The CDR3 spans 16 residues. In nucleotides, the CDR3 is TGTGCCAGCAGTGCCCTAAGCTCGCCCCTTGGAAACACCATATATTTT. Translating it yields CASSALSSPLGNTIYF.

The chain joins TRBV14 to TRBJ2-7; D perhaps matches TRBD2 (5 bases). V lost 2 bases and J 10 bases, leaving 9 bases between the germline ends. In germline, CDR1 is SGHDN, CDR2 FVKESK. The CDR3 is 11 residues long. CDR3 region: CASSQTGSQYF. The CDR3 DNA sequence: TGTGCCAGCAGCCAAACGGGGAGCCAGTACTTC.

This clonotype was found a few times. The chain couples TRBV24-1 to TRBJ2-2; D call uncertain. The germline V and J ends were trimmed by 12 bases and 5 bases, with 9 bases remaining between them. The V gene's germline CDR1 is KGHDR and CDR2 SFDVKD. The CDR3 totals 11 residues. This CDR3 is CAPLTTGELFF. In DNA, the CDR3 is TGTGCCCCACTAACGACCGGGGAGCTGTTTTTT.

This clonotype turned up a few times. The CDR3 DNA sequence: TGTGCCAGCAGTTTAGGTCGGGGGGGAGGGCATACGCAGTATTTT. Protein: CASSLGRGGGHTQYF. The rearrangement links TRBV28 to TRBJ2-3; 8 bases line up with TRBD2. The germline V gene has CDR1 MDHEN and CDR2 SYDVKM. This CDR3 comprises 15 residues. The trim removed 2 bases at V and 7 bases at J, leaving 8 bases unmatched.

V is TRBV4-3 and J is TRBJ1-1; D unresolved. V was shortened by 0 bases and J by 8 bases, with 10 bases between the two germline ends. Per germline, CDR1 LGHNA and CDR2 YSLEER. The CDR3 is 13 amino acids. CDR3: CASSQDPWAEAFF. In nucleotides, the CDR3 is TGCGCCAGCAGCCAAGATCCGTGGGCCGAAGCTTTCTTT.

Only a few counts were recorded for this clonotype. The chain carries TRBV20-1 and TRBJ2-7; 8 bases are a match to TRBD1. V was pared by 1 base and J by 4 bases, with 9 bases of the junction left unmatched. The CDR3 is 15 residues long. In germline, CDR1 is DFQATT, CDR2 SNEGSKA (reference sequence). The CDR3 nucleotides are TGCAGTGCTAGAGGGACAGGGAGAATGCGATACGAGCAGTACTTC. Its protein product is CSARGTGRMRYEQYF.

The chain employs TRBV19 and TRBJ2-1, with D hard to call. This CDR3 spans 14 amino acids. Trimming left V 7 bases short and J 1 base short, with 11 bases between. From germline, CDR1 is LNHDA and CDR2 SQIVND (reference sequence). CDR3 sequence (DNA): TGTGCCAGTAATGGCCTACTTTCCTACAATGAGCAGTTCTTC. Its translation: CASNGLLSYNEQFF. Full variable domain (missing parts from reference TRBV19 and TRBJ2-1): DGGITQSPKYLFRKEGQNVTLSCEQNLNHDAMYWYRQDPGQGLRLIYYSQIVNDFQKGDIAEGYSVSREKKESFPLTVTSAQKNPTAFYLCASNGLLSYNEQFFGPGTRLTVL.

V usage is TRBV5-1 and J usage is TRBJ2-7; D might be TRBD2 (6 bases). The CDR3 covers 15 residues. Germline loops: CDR1 SGHRS, CDR2 YFSETQ. Trimming left V 0 bases short and J 6 bases short, with 16 bases between. CDR3: CASSLVLFQGGEQYF. The CDR3 nucleotides read TGCGCCAGCAGCTTGGTACTCTTCCAGGGAGGCGAGCAGTACTTC.

This clonotype was counted a few times. The gene calls are TRBV29-1 and TRBJ1-1; TRBD1 aligns across 7 bases. The CDR3 loop spans 13 amino acids. Unmatched junction bases numbered 6, after V lost 7 bases and J lost 1 base. CDR1 is SQVTM and CDR2 is ANQGSEA in the germline V gene. CDR3 DNA sequence: TGCAGCGCTGCTAGACAGGGGAACACTGAAGCTTTCTTT. This codes for CSAARQGNTEAFF. The entire variable domain, with the rest obtained from reference TRBV29-1 and TRBJ1-1, is as follows: SAVISQKPSRDICQRGTSLTIQCQVDSQVTMMFWYRQQPGQSLTLIATANQGSEATYESGFVIDKFPISRPNLTFSTLTVSNMSPEDSSIYLCSAARQGNTEAFFGQGTRLTVV.

The chain joins TRBV20-1 to TRBJ2-5; no definite D call. Germline assignment: CDR1 DFQATT and CDR2 SNEGSKA (reference sequence). CDR3 length: 14 amino acids. V was pared by 0 bases and J by 0 bases, with 8 bases between. CDR3 DNA sequence: TGCAGTGCTAGAGACTCACTAAACCAAGAGACCCAGTACTTC. It yields the protein CSARDSLNQETQYF.

J is TRBJ2-7 and V is TRBV5-1, with 10 bases that match TRBD1. J lost 5 bases, V lost 4 bases, and 6 bases had no gene match. Germline CDR1 and CDR2: SGHRS and YFSETQ. The CDR3 is made up of 14 amino acids. The DNA of the CDR3 is TGCGCCAGCAGCCTGGGACAGGGGAACGACGAGCAGTACTTC. This sequence encodes CASSLGQGNDEQYF.